This is a list of T cell receptor beta chains from one sample in a study of shared clonotypes between healthy human individuals. Measured with immunoSEQ multiplex PCR; TCRdb has only the in-frame clones, and not every one. The sample records millions of clones, about 95% being singletons. Sequences were obtained from naive CD8+ T cells sorted from blood. All receptors derive from a man aged 18 to 30 in good health. The CDR3 runs from the conserved cysteine through the conserved F or W. The order of the fields is D gene, CDR3 length, J gene, clone size, V gene, CDR3 protein, CDR3 DNA. A D gene is named only where the DNA matches it firmly. Size is omitted from some rows. Given values are once, few, many or a class for expanded clones.

.	15	TRBJ2-3	.	TRBV19	CASSIASGDTDTQYF	TGTGCCAGTAGTATAGCTTCTGGGGACACAGATACGCAGTATTTT
.	15	TRBJ2-1	.	TRBV27	CASTTLAGIYNEQFF	TGTGCCAGCACAACCCTGGCGGGAATTTACAATGAGCAGTTCTTC
.	14	TRBJ2-1	.	TRBV7-9	CASSYGGGGDEQFF	TGTGCCAGCAGCTACGGAGGAGGGGGCGATGAGCAGTTCTTC
.	16	TRBJ2-1	.	TRBV2	CASSGPGTPYYNEQFF	TGTGCCAGCAGTGGTCCGGGGACACCTTACTACAATGAGCAGTTCTTC
.	14	TRBJ2-7	.	TRBV7-6	CASSLVLGAREQYF	TGTGCCAGCAGCTTAGTTCTCGGGGCGCGCGAGCAGTACTTC
.	14	TRBJ2-3	.	TRBV6-5	CASSYSGSPDTQYF	TGTGCCAGCAGTTACTCCGGATCGCCAGATACGCAGTATTTT
.	13	TRBJ2-2	few	TRBV5-1	CASSLGETGELFF	TGCGCCAGCAGCTTGGGGGAGACCGGGGAGCTGTTTTTT
.	15	TRBJ1-5	.	TRBV2	CASSGYRDSNQPQHF	TGTGCCAGCAGTGGATACAGGGACAGCAATCAGCCCCAGCATTTT
TRBD2	18	TRBJ2-1	.	TRBV28	CASSSDTSGGPVYNEQFF	TGTGCCAGCAGTTCGGACACTAGCGGGGGGCCGGTTTACAATGAGCAGTTCTTC
.	12	TRBJ1-6	.	TRBV6-1	CASSDVPSPLHF	TGTGCCAGCAGTGATGTACCTTCACCCCTCCACTTT
TRBD1	17	TRBJ2-7	.	TRBV10-3	CAISDNSRQGDAYEQYF	TGTGCCATCAGTGACAACTCTCGACAGGGTGACGCCTACGAGCAGTACTTC
.	13	TRBJ2-7	.	TRBV30	CAWSVGFGDEQYF	TGTGCCTGGAGTGTGGGGTTTGGTGACGAGCAGTACTTC
TRBD1	16	TRBJ1-4	.	TRBV28	CASSLWTGGINEKLFF	TGTGCCAGCAGTTTATGGACAGGGGGGATCAATGAAAAACTGTTTTTT
.	14	TRBJ2-7	.	TRBV9	CASSVGDNSYEQYF	TGTGCCAGCAGCGTAGGTGACAACTCCTACGAGCAGTACTTC
TRBD2	15	TRBJ2-7	few	TRBV11-2	CASSLIRGRSNEQYF	TGTGCCAGCAGCCTCATTCGCGGGAGATCAAACGAGCAGTACTTC
TRBD1	15	TRBJ2-7	.	TRBV4-3	CASSQDRAGGTEQYF	TGCGCCAGCAGCCAAGATCGAGCAGGGGGTACCGAGCAGTACTTC
.	16	TRBJ1-1	.	TRBV4-1	CASSQEGEGLGTEAFF	TGCGCCAGCAGCCAAGAGGGTGAGGGCCTGGGCACTGAAGCTTTCTTT
.	14	TRBJ2-7	.	TRBV6-5	CASQLRTATYEQYF	TGTGCCAGCCAGCTAAGGACAGCAACCTACGAGCAGTACTTC